A selection of T cell receptor beta chains follows, all from one sample in a study of T cell clones after liver transplantation. Only in-frame clones appear in the TCRdb table, and some are missing; sequencing was by immunoSEQ multiplex PCR. The data show about 33,000 clones, over 85% seen once. The sequences come from CD8+ T cells from blood, collected 12 months after liver transplant. Receptor source: a human patient who received a liver transplant. The graft donor may have given rise to some T cells. Both conserved end residues are part of each CDR3. The order of the fields is CDR3 DNA, CDR3 protein, D gene, J gene, clone size, V gene. The D gene is left open where the match is weak. Some rows mark clone size as missing; the rest say once, few, many or name a class of expanded clone.

DNA: TGTGCCAGCAGTAGGACAGGACTTGGAAACACCATATATTTT
CDR3: CASSRTGLGNTIYF
D: TRBD1
J: TRBJ1-3
size: NA
V: TRBV6-5

DNA: TGTGCCAGCAGTTTATTAGGCAGCCCTAGGGAGCAGTACTTC
CDR3: CASSLLGSPREQYF
D: NA
J: TRBJ2-7
size: NA
V: TRBV27

DNA: TGTGCCAGCAGCTCGGGACAGGGGGTGATCGATGAGCAGTTCTTC
CDR3: CASSSGQGVIDEQFF
D: TRBD1
J: TRBJ2-1
size: NA
V: TRBV7-3

DNA: TGTGCCAGCAGCTCGGGACAGGGTATAGTTCTGGGGGAGACCCAGTACTTC
CDR3: CASSSGQGIVLGETQYF
D: TRBD1
J: TRBJ2-5
size: NA
V: TRBV9

DNA: TGTGCCAGCAGCTTATTACTAGCGGGAGGGGTTGAGCAGTTCTTC
CDR3: CASSLLLAGGVEQFF
D: TRBD2
J: TRBJ2-1
size: NA
V: TRBV13

DNA: TGCGCCAGCAGTGAGTCCCACTATGGCTACACCTTC
CDR3: CASSESHYGYTF
D: NA
J: TRBJ1-2
size: once
V: TRBV10-2

DNA: TGTGCCAGCACCCGGGAGGGGGTCCAAGAGACCCAGTACTTC
CDR3: CASTREGVQETQYF
D: TRBD2
J: TRBJ2-5
size: NA
V: TRBV9

DNA: TGTGCCAGCAGCTACGGGGGGGCCGAAGAGACCCAGTACTTC
CDR3: CASSYGGAEETQYF
D: TRBD2
J: TRBJ2-5
size: NA
V: TRBV7-9

DNA: TGTGCCACCGAGGGGGAAGGGACTGAAGCTTTCTTT
CDR3: CATEGEGTEAFF
D: NA
J: TRBJ1-1
size: NA
V: TRBV10-3

DNA: TGTGCCAGCAGCCCGCCGGGGGATCCTCAGGCCCTACTGTTTTTT
CDR3: CASSPPGDPQALLFF
D: NA
J: TRBJ1-4
size: NA
V: TRBV7-9

DNA: TGCGCCAGCAGCCAAGAATACAGGGTGCGGGGGGACACTGAAGCTTTCTTT
CDR3: CASSQEYRVRGDTEAFF
D: NA
J: TRBJ1-1
size: NA
V: TRBV4-3

DNA: TGTGCCAGCAGTCCCCTTGGGCCGCCGGCCGAAGCTTTCTTT
CDR3: CASSPLGPPAEAFF
D: NA
J: TRBJ1-1
size: once
V: TRBV27

DNA: TGTGCCAGCAGCTACTTTCCTAGACAGGATAGCGAGCAGTACTTC
CDR3: CASSYFPRQDSEQYF
D: NA
J: TRBJ2-7
size: NA
V: TRBV7-8

DNA: TGCAGCGTTGAGAGTTACCACACCGGGGAGCTGTTTTTT
CDR3: CSVESYHTGELFF
D: NA
J: TRBJ2-2
size: NA
V: TRBV29-1

DNA: TGTGCCAGCAGCCCACCGGGAGGGCAGGGTCTCCCAGATACGCAGTATTTT
CDR3: CASSPPGGQGLPDTQYF
D: TRBD2
J: TRBJ2-3
size: NA
V: TRBV11-3

DNA: TGTGCCAGCAGTGAAGCAACATGGGGCAATCAGCCCCAGCATTTT
CDR3: CASSEATWGNQPQHF
D: NA
J: TRBJ1-5
size: NA
V: TRBV2

DNA: TGTGCCAGCACCTCATCAGGGGGCTCTGGAAACACCATATATTTT
CDR3: CASTSSGGSGNTIYF
D: TRBD1
J: TRBJ1-3
size: NA
V: TRBV6-5

DNA: TGTGCCAGCAGCCAAGGTTTTATGAACACTGAAGCTTTCTTT
CDR3: CASSQGFMNTEAFF
D: NA
J: TRBJ1-1
size: NA
V: TRBV14

DNA: TGCAGTGCTACAGGGGTACAGCAGTACTTC
CDR3: CSATGVQQYF
D: NA
J: TRBJ2-7
size: NA
V: TRBV20-1

DNA: TGTGCCACCAGCAGGGACAGGGTCAGCGAGCAGTACTTC
CDR3: CATSRDRVSEQYF
D: TRBD1
J: TRBJ2-7
size: NA
V: TRBV15

DNA: TGTGCCACCCGGGGGGGGAACGAAGAGACCCAGTACTTC
CDR3: CATRGGNEETQYF
D: TRBD2
J: TRBJ2-5
size: NA
V: TRBV6-1

DNA: TGTGCCAGCAGTTACGATCTGAACACCTTGAACACTGAAGCTTTCTTT
CDR3: CASSYDLNTLNTEAFF
D: NA
J: TRBJ1-1
size: NA
V: TRBV6-5

DNA: TGTGCCAGCAGCCAAGAGATCTTTGGACAGGGTAGCACAGATACGCAGTATTTT
CDR3: CASSQEIFGQGSTDTQYF
D: TRBD1
J: TRBJ2-3
size: NA
V: TRBV4-2

DNA: TGTGCCAGCAGCTCCCAGGGGTACGAGGGTATGGACCCGATGGAGCCCCAGCATTTT
CDR3: CASSSQGYEGMDPMEPQHF
D: NA
J: TRBJ1-5
size: NA
V: TRBV21-1

DNA: TGTGCCAGCAGCCCCAGGACAGGGAACACTGAAGCTTTCTTT
CDR3: CASSPRTGNTEAFF
D: TRBD1
J: TRBJ1-1
size: once
V: TRBV7-6

DNA: TGCAGCGTTGAAGATTTCACTGAAGCTTTCTTT
CDR3: CSVEDFTEAFF
D: NA
J: TRBJ1-1
size: once
V: TRBV29-1

DNA: TGTGCCAGCAGCTTAGGGACAGGGCCATCCTACGAGCAGTACTTC
CDR3: CASSLGTGPSYEQYF
D: TRBD1
J: TRBJ2-7
size: NA
V: TRBV7-3

DNA: TGTGCCAGCAGCTACGGGACGGCGAGAGATACGCAGTATTTT
CDR3: CASSYGTARDTQYF
D: NA
J: TRBJ2-3
size: NA
V: TRBV7-9

DNA: TGTGCCAGCAGCACCGGGACAGGGGCTTACAATGAGCAGTTCTTC
CDR3: CASSTGTGAYNEQFF
D: TRBD1
J: TRBJ2-1
size: NA
V: TRBV9

DNA: TGTGCCAGCAGTTTCTCTACTGGGGGGACCGCCTACAATGAGCAGTTCTTC
CDR3: CASSFSTGGTAYNEQFF
D: NA
J: TRBJ2-1
size: once
V: TRBV27